These 2 T cell receptor beta chains came from one sample sequenced in a study of long-term antiretroviral therapy in people with HIV. Run at survey level, the immunoSEQ assay was version v3.0. Sequencing used immunoSEQ multiplex PCR; TCRdb keeps in-frame clones, though not all of them. This table holds around 36,000 clones, about four fifths found once. Source: unsorted PBMCs, taken 3 years after starting antiretroviral therapy. The receptor set was obtained from a man aged 45-65 years with HIV.

This clone has only a few counts. This chain connects TRBV30 to TRBJ2-7; 8 nucleotides align to TRBD1. J was trimmed by 5 bases and V by 2 bases; bases with no gene match: 5. Germline V gives CDR1 GTSNPN, CDR2 SVGIG (reference sequence). The CDR3 is 13 residues long. The CDR3 loop is CAWSQGAVNEQYF. DNA for the CDR3: TGTGCCTGGAGTCAGGGGGCGGTTAACGAGCAGTACTTC.

The sample holds a few counts of this clone. V usage is TRBV7-9 and J usage is TRBJ1-2; no reliable D call. The CDR3 length is 12 residues. V was clipped by 3 bases and J by 3 bases, with 5 bases between them. Germline CDR1 and CDR2: SEHNR and FQNEAQ (reference sequence). For the CDR3, the DNA is TGTGCCAGCAGCTTCGGGGACTATGGCTACACCTTC. It specifies CASSFGDYGYTF.